This is a list of T cell receptor beta chains from one sample in a study of blood T cell repertoires in COVID-19. Clones were read by immunoSEQ multiplex PCR, and TCRdb kept only the in-frame ones, dropping some. The table records approximately 170,000 clones, about 83% of them present only once. The sample taken for sequencing was peripheral blood. These receptors were obtained from an elderly woman with COVID-19, enrolled during active disease. The CDR3 runs from the conserved cysteine through the conserved F or W. A D gene is named only where the DNA matches it firmly. Clone sizes are given selectively: once, few, many, or a class where the clone is expanded.

j_call d_call clone_size v_call cdr3_aa cdr3_nt
TRBJ2-7 TRBD2 - TRBV4-2 CASSQVQVASGNYEQYF TGTGCCAGCAGCCAAGTCCAGGTCGCTAGCGGGAACTACGAGCAGTACTTC
TRBJ1-1 - - TRBV20-1 CSAGSNTEAFF TGCAGTGCCGGTTCCAACACTGAAGCTTTCTTT
TRBJ1-5 - - TRBV28 CASRTVDNQPQHF TGTGCCAGCCGGACAGTAGACAATCAGCCCCAGCATTTT
TRBJ2-3 - - TRBV9 CASSPRPVGDTQYF TGTGCCAGCAGCCCTAGACCCGTGGGAGATACGCAGTATTTT
TRBJ2-2 TRBD1 - TRBV7-3 CASSLTGGSGELFF TGTGCCAGCAGCTTGACAGGGGGATCGGGGGAGCTGTTTTTT
TRBJ2-7 - - TRBV7-2 CASSPRQELPQYF TGTGCCAGCAGCCCCCGTCAGGAACTCCCGCAGTACTTC
TRBJ2-1 - - TRBV21-1 CASSTRQGAHEQFF TGTGCCAGCAGCACCCGACAGGGGGCCCATGAGCAGTTCTTC
TRBJ1-4 - - TRBV19 CASSMGRSQGEKLFF TGTGCCAGTAGTATGGGTCGGTCTCAGGGGGAAAAACTGTTTTTT
TRBJ1-2 TRBD1 once TRBV11-2 CASSGPGGAGSGYTF TGTGCCAGCAGCGGACCAGGGGGCGCAGGCTCTGGCTACACCTTC
TRBJ2-7 - - TRBV18 CASSPPQYGYEQYF TGTGCCAGCTCACCACCACAGTACGGATACGAGCAGTACTTC
TRBJ2-7 - few TRBV5-1 CASSQDTYSYEQYF TGCGCCAGCAGCCAGGACACCTACTCCTACGAGCAGTACTTC
TRBJ2-7 TRBD2 - TRBV4-3 CASSLGGSGVYEQYF TGCGCCAGCAGCCTAGGTGGTAGCGGGGTCTACGAGCAGTACTTC
TRBJ2-5 - - TRBV4-1 CASSFSRGSETQYF TGCGCCAGCAGCTTCTCCAGGGGTTCGGAGACCCAGTACTTC
TRBJ2-1 TRBD2 - TRBV18 CASSSGLAANEQFF TGTGCCAGCTCATCAGGACTAGCGGCTAATGAGCAGTTCTTC
TRBJ2-3 TRBD2 - TRBV30 CALGGVVYTDTQYF TGTGCCCTCGGGGGGGTTGTATACACAGATACGCAGTATTTT
TRBJ1-1 TRBD1 - TRBV19 CASRGTGRAFF TGTGCCAGTAGGGGGACAGGGCGGGCTTTCTTT
TRBJ2-7 - - TRBV30 CAWSVRPTGYEQYF TGTGCCTGGAGTGTACGCCCCACAGGATACGAGCAGTACTTC
TRBJ2-4 - - TRBV2 CASSPSGAKNIQYF TGTGCCAGCTCTCCCTCGGGGGCCAAAAACATTCAGTACTTC
TRBJ2-7 TRBD2 once TRBV6-5 CASPGLAGLGSEQYF TGTGCCAGCCCGGGACTAGCGGGCCTGGGATCCGAGCAGTACTTC
TRBJ1-1 TRBD1 - TRBV5-1 CASSLGGQGNTEAFF TGCGCCAGCAGCTTGGGAGGACAGGGTAACACTGAAGCTTTCTTT
TRBJ2-1 - - TRBV4-1 CASSQGGQRGNEQFF TGCGCCAGCAGCCAAGGAGGGCAACGTGGAAATGAGCAGTTCTTC
TRBJ1-2 - - TRBV14 CASSQDRGINYGYTF TGTGCCAGCAGCCAAGATCGAGGGATTAACTATGGCTACACCTTC
TRBJ2-3 TRBD1 - TRBV6-1 CASSEGVGGQSTDTQYF TGTGCCAGCAGTGAAGGGGTAGGGGGCCAAAGCACAGATACGCAGTATTTT
TRBJ2-1 - - TRBV11-2 CASSLGLNNEQFF TGTGCCAGCAGCTTAGGACTAAACAATGAGCAGTTCTTC
TRBJ1-6 TRBD1 - TRBV6-5 CASRNRGLGSPLHF TGTGCCAGCAGGAACAGGGGGCTAGGTTCACCCCTCCACTTT
TRBJ2-2 - - TRBV28 CASSLSTGELFF TGTGCCAGCAGTTTATCGACCGGGGAGCTGTTTTTT
TRBJ1-4 - few TRBV15 CATSRAGEKLFF TGTGCCACCAGCAGGGCAGGTGAAAAACTGTTTTTT
TRBJ2-7 TRBD2 - TRBV2 CASSGGVLYEQYF TGTGCCAGCAGCGGGGGGGTGTTGTACGAGCAGTACTTC
TRBJ2-7 - - TRBV2 CASSTQQGNEQYF TGTGCCAGCAGTACCCAACAGGGTAACGAGCAGTACTTC
TRBJ2-7 TRBD1 few TRBV7-8 CASSLDRAYSYEQYF TGTGCCAGCAGCCTCGACAGGGCCTACTCCTACGAGCAGTACTTC
TRBJ2-6 TRBD1 - TRBV10-3 CAITGTGGASGANVLTF TGTGCCATCACCGGGACAGGGGGCGCTTCTGGGGCCAACGTCCTGACTTTC
TRBJ1-2 TRBD1 once TRBV19 CASTPSTQGAYGYTF TGTGCCAGTACCCCCTCAACCCAGGGGGCCTATGGCTACACCTTC
TRBJ1-2 TRBD1 - TRBV5-5 CASSPRTGGGYTF TGTGCCAGCAGCCCAAGGACAGGGGGAGGCTACACCTTC
TRBJ1-2 TRBD1 - TRBV4-3 CASSQSAGQGANYGYTF TGCGCCAGCAGCCAATCGGCGGGACAGGGGGCAAACTATGGCTACACCTTC
TRBJ2-1 TRBD2 - TRBV30 CAWSVGLAGVNEQFF TGTGCCTGGAGCGTCGGACTAGCGGGGGTCAATGAGCAGTTCTTC
TRBJ2-5 - once TRBV5-4 CASSSTTGIWQTQYF TGTGCCAGCAGCTCTACAACAGGGATTTGGCAGACCCAGTACTTC
TRBJ1-2 - - TRBV5-4 CASSIDGSTGYTF TGTGCCAGCAGCATTGACGGGAGTACGGGCTACACCTTC
TRBJ1-2 - - TRBV4-1 CASSQEGRERALSGYTF TGCGCCAGCAGCCAAGAAGGGAGGGAGAGGGCATTAAGTGGCTACACCTTC
TRBJ1-5 - - TRBV20-1 CSASSGIRQPQHF TGCAGTGCTAGTTCCGGGATTAGGCAGCCCCAGCATTTT
TRBJ2-3 TRBD2 once TRBV20-1 CSASKRGALEDTQYF TGCAGTGCTAGTAAGCGGGGGGCCCTCGAAGATACGCAGTATTTT
TRBJ2-1 TRBD2 few TRBV3-1/TRBV3-2 CASSQMGGYNEQFF TGTGCCAGCAGCCAAATGGGAGGGTACAATGAGCAGTTCTTC
TRBJ1-4 - - TRBV25-1 CASSGLTNEKLFF TGTGCCAGCAGTGGTCTAACTAATGAAAAACTGTTTTTT
TRBJ1-5 TRBD1 - TRBV19 CASSRRDRVGNQPQHF TGTGCCAGTAGTAGACGGGACAGGGTGGGCAATCAGCCCCAGCATTTT
TRBJ2-7 - - TRBV6-5 CASLGQTTYEQYF TGTGCCAGCTTAGGACAGACGACCTACGAGCAGTACTTC
TRBJ2-3 TRBD1 - TRBV10-3 CAISESGTGSGTQYF TGTGCCATCAGTGAGTCAGGGACAGGGTCTGGTACGCAGTATTTT
TRBJ2-7 TRBD2 - TRBV11-2 CASSLSLAGAALYEQYF TGTGCCAGCAGCTTAAGCCTAGCGGGTGCCGCCCTCTACGAGCAGTACTTC